A selection of T cell receptor beta chains follows, all from one sample in a study of cytomegalovirus exposure and HLA in healthy donors. The repertoire was sequenced with immunoSEQ multiplex PCR; TCRdb's copy has only in-frame clones and lacks some. The repertoire consists of some 170,000 clones, with roughly 71% occurring once and the leading ten covering 2.5% to 3.5%. Sequenced material: PBMCs. The receptors were sampled from a woman in her forties or fifties in good health and CMV-seropositive. CDR3s include the opening cysteine and the closing phenylalanine or tryptophan. A D gene is named only where the DNA matches it firmly. Size is stated for part of the rows, as once, few or many counts, or as a class when the clone is expanded.

j_gene,v_gene,d_gene,abundance,CDR3aa,CDR3nt
TRBJ2-1,TRBV6-5,TRBD2,once,CASSSPGLALHEQFF,TGTGCCAGCAGTTCCCCGGGACTAGCGTTACATGAGCAGTTCTTC
TRBJ1-1,TRBV19,TRBD1,.,CASSIPGGTGFRNTEAFF,TGTGCCAGTAGTATCCCGGGCGGGACAGGATTTCGGAACACTGAAGCTTTCTTT
TRBJ2-7,TRBV25-1,.,.,CASSGGYEQYF,TGTGCCAGCAGCGGAGGCTACGAGCAGTACTTC
TRBJ2-6,TRBV27,.,.,CASSFGGPGANVLTF,TGTGCCAGCAGTTTTGGAGGACCTGGGGCCAACGTCCTGACTTTC
TRBJ2-7,TRBV29-1,TRBD2,.,CSGSGTSGGKDEQYF,TGCAGCGGATCCGGGACTAGCGGGGGTAAAGACGAGCAGTACTTC
TRBJ1-1,TRBV30,.,.,CAWSVLGRREVFF,TGTGCCTGGAGTGTACTAGGCAGGCGAGAAGTTTTCTTT
TRBJ1-2,TRBV19,TRBD1,.,CASTTGRDRVDGYTF,TGTGCCAGTACCACCGGCCGGGACAGGGTCGATGGCTACACCTTC
TRBJ1-1,TRBV7-2,TRBD1,.,CASRPRPGGKNTEAFF,TGTGCCAGCAGACCACGCCCAGGGGGTAAGAACACTGAAGCTTTCTTT
TRBJ1-2,TRBV6-1,.,.,CASSENAGSYGYTF,TGTGCCAGCAGTGAAAATGCAGGGTCCTATGGCTACACCTTC
TRBJ1-2,TRBV25-1,.,.,CASRGGADSTYGYTF,TGTGCCAGCAGGGGGGGGGCGGACTCTACGTATGGCTACACCTTC
TRBJ1-5,TRBV4-2,.,.,CASSLVGDQPQHF,TGTGCCAGCAGCCTAGTTGGTGATCAGCCCCAGCATTTT
TRBJ2-7,TRBV9,.,.,CASSPSGQFLREQYF,TGTGCCAGCAGCCCCAGCGGACAGTTTTTAAGGGAGCAGTACTTC
TRBJ1-3,TRBV19,.,.,CASAFSGSSGNTIYF,TGTGCCAGTGCCTTCTCAGGGTCTTCAGGAAACACCATATATTTT
TRBJ1-6,TRBV30,.,.,CAWNIQGFGNSPLHF,TGTGCCTGGAACATCCAGGGGTTCGGTAATTCACCCCTCCACTTT
TRBJ2-2,TRBV5-4,.,.,CASSLEPTGELFF,TGTGCCAGCAGCTTGGAGCCTACCGGGGAGCTGTTTTTT
TRBJ1-1,TRBV5-6,.,.,CASSQQRMNTEAFF,TGTGCCAGCAGCCAACAGCGGATGAACACTGAAGCTTTCTTT
TRBJ2-3,TRBV10-3,TRBD1,.,CATDDRGRNTDTQYF,TGTGCCACCGACGACAGGGGACGTAACACAGATACGCAGTATTTT
TRBJ1-5,TRBV6-6,.,few,CASSSYGGIGQPQHF,TGTGCCAGCAGTTCCTACGGGGGTATAGGTCAGCCCCAGCATTTT
TRBJ2-6,TRBV12-5,.,once,CASGFSSGANVLTF,TGTGCTAGTGGTTTTAGTTCTGGGGCCAACGTCCTGACTTTC
TRBJ1-2,TRBV6-1,.,once,CASSEIATNYGYTF,TGTGCCAGCAGTGAAATAGCCACTAACTATGGCTACACCTTC
TRBJ1-1,TRBV4-2,.,.,CASSQGHGGGGRNTEAFF,TGTGCCAGCAGCCAAGGCCACGGGGGGGGAGGACGGAACACTGAAGCTTTCTTT
TRBJ2-7,TRBV6-6,.,.,CASSRNRNTYEQYF,TGTGCCAGCAGCCGTAACAGGAATACCTACGAGCAGTACTTC
TRBJ2-3,TRBV5-6,.,.,CASSIGLMSTDTQYF,TGTGCCAGCAGCATTGGACTTATGAGCACAGATACGCAGTATTTT
TRBJ2-1,TRBV5-4,TRBD2,.,CASSLPGGAYNEQFF,TGTGCCAGCAGCCTCCCGGGGGGAGCCTACAATGAGCAGTTCTTC
TRBJ1-1,TRBV7-9,.,.,CASSLGQGSTEAFF,TGTGCCAGCAGCTTAGGTCAGGGGAGCACTGAAGCTTTCTTT
TRBJ1-3,TRBV5-6,TRBD1,few,CASSLEFGQGLSGNTIYF,TGTGCCAGCAGCTTGGAGTTCGGACAGGGGCTTTCTGGAAACACCATATATTTT
TRBJ2-3,TRBV6-5,.,.,CASSYLGRPDTQYF,TGTGCCAGCAGTTACTTGGGGCGACCAGATACGCAGTATTTT
TRBJ2-3,TRBV23-1,TRBD1,.,CASSQSRQGVYTDTQYF,TGCGCCAGCAGTCAATCGCGGCAGGGGGTTTACACAGATACGCAGTATTTT
TRBJ1-6,TRBV7-9,.,.,CASSRQGGESIHPLHF,TGTGCCAGCAGCCGTCAAGGCGGGGAATCAATTCACCCCCTCCACTTT
TRBJ1-1,TRBV18,.,.,CASSQSKAYTEAFF,TGTGCCAGCTCCCAATCAAAAGCCTACACTGAAGCTTTCTTT
TRBJ1-4,TRBV9,.,.,CASSPQGTREKLFF,TGTGCCAGCAGCCCCCAGGGGACACGTGAAAAACTGTTTTTT
TRBJ2-2,TRBV5-6,.,.,CASSRFTTGELFF,TGTGCCAGCAGCCGATTTACAACCGGGGAGCTGTTTTTT
TRBJ1-2,TRBV6-5,.,.,CASRPYRLGDYGYTF,TGTGCCAGCAGACCCTACCGTCTAGGGGACTATGGCTACACCTTC
TRBJ1-1,TRBV30,.,.,CAWSFDRARQDWYTEAFF,TGTGCCTGGAGTTTTGACAGAGCAAGGCAAGATTGGTACACTGAAGCTTTCTTT
TRBJ1-6,TRBV6-6,.,.,CASSAGWDSPLHF,TGTGCCAGCAGCGCAGGGTGGGATTCACCCCTCCACTTT
TRBJ2-7,TRBV4-1,TRBD1,.,CASSVRTGDAYEQYF,TGCGCCAGCAGCGTACGGACAGGGGATGCCTACGAGCAGTACTTC
TRBJ2-7,TRBV5-1,.,.,CASSPRLGGAYEQYF,TGCGCCAGCAGCCCACGCCTAGGAGGAGCCTACGAGCAGTACTTC
TRBJ2-7,TRBV5-1,.,few,CASSLVLASSYEQYF,TGCGCCAGCAGCTTGGTTCTAGCGAGCTCCTACGAGCAGTACTTC
TRBJ1-5,TRBV30,TRBD1,.,CAGAQGTNQPQHF,TGTGCTGGCGCACAGGGGACCAATCAGCCCCAGCATTTT
TRBJ2-2,TRBV10-3,TRBD1,few,CAISESGAGGPNTGELFF,TGTGCCATCAGTGAGTCGGGGGCAGGGGGCCCGAACACCGGGGAGCTGTTTTTT
TRBJ1-3,TRBV29-1,.,.,CSVETELSGNTIYF,TGCAGCGTTGAGACAGAACTCTCTGGAAACACCATATATTTT
TRBJ2-3,TRBV30,TRBD2,.,CAWSSAAASGGRADTQYF,TGTGCCTGGAGTAGCGCGGCGGCTAGCGGGGGGAGGGCAGATACGCAGTATTTT
TRBJ2-1,TRBV5-4,TRBD2,few,CASSFPVAGYNEQFF,TGTGCCAGCAGCTTCCCGGTAGCGGGGTACAATGAGCAGTTCTTC
TRBJ1-5,TRBV7-6,.,.,CASSLPGQPQHF,TGTGCCAGCAGCTTACCAGGTCAGCCCCAGCATTTT
TRBJ2-5,TRBV29-1,.,.,CSVEGGDLEETQYF,TGCAGCGTTGAAGGGGGCGATCTCGAAGAGACCCAGTACTTC
TRBJ1-5,TRBV2,TRBD1,.,CATSQGGDQPQHF,TGTGCCACCTCACAGGGGGGAGATCAGCCCCAGCATTTT
TRBJ1-6,TRBV6-1,.,few,CASSVRQNSPLHF,TGTGCCAGCAGTGTTAGACAGAATTCACCCCTCCACTTT
TRBJ1-1,TRBV2,TRBD1,.,CASSELGTVNTEAFF,TGTGCCAGCAGTGAATTGGGGACAGTGAACACTGAAGCTTTCTTT
TRBJ1-4,TRBV27,.,.,CASSRESNEKLFF,TGTGCCAGCAGCCGGGAGAGTAATGAAAAACTGTTTTTT
TRBJ2-5,TRBV13,TRBD1,.,CASSTKGTGQETQYF,TGTGCCAGCAGCACTAAAGGGACAGGGCAAGAGACCCAGTACTTC
TRBJ1-2,TRBV9,.,.,CASSVASSASYGYTF,TGTGCCAGCAGCGTAGCATCGTCAGCTAGCTATGGCTACACCTTC
TRBJ1-6,TRBV9,.,.,CASRIRVSPLHF,TGTGCCAGCAGAATTAGAGTTTCACCCCTCCACTTT
TRBJ1-1,TRBV12-5,TRBD1,.,CASGLTGVSEAFF,TGTGCTAGTGGTCTTACAGGGGTCTCTGAAGCTTTCTTT